This T cell receptor beta chain was obtained from a study of T cells in tuberculosis. In the study overall: In South Africa, adults with active tuberculosis were compared with IGRA-negative and latently infected IGRA-positive adolescents.

Here immunoSEQ multiplex PCR was the method, and the copy in TCRdb shows in-frame clones only, minus some. The sample contains some 10,000 clones, around 94% of which appear only once. Germline loops: CDR1 ENHRY, CDR2 SYGVKD. The CDR3 is 15 residues long. V was shortened by 4 bases and J by 0 bases, with 9 bases between the two germline ends. The chain combines TRBV10-3 with TRBJ2-2, with D maybe TRBD2 (5 bases). This clonotype originated in an adult with tuberculosis. Sequencing used PBMCs. The CDR3 DNA reads TGTGCCATCAGTGGCGGGTGGGCGAACACCGGGGAGCTGTTTTTT. It yields the protein CAISGGWANTGELFF.